The present entry profiles one TCR beta chain with its context. The data derive from a study of blood T cell repertoires in COVID-19. Overall study: Donors in the United States, Italy and Spain gave samples during acute or convalescent COVID-19.

Here immunoSEQ multiplex PCR was the method, and the copy in TCRdb shows in-frame clones only, minus some. Of fewer than 200,000 clones in the sample, about 88% were seen once. CDR1 KGHDR and CDR2 SFDVKD come from the germline V gene. Trimming took off 1 base at V and 0 bases at J, with 7 bases between the two ends. This CDR3 contains 15 residues. This TCR derives from a man in his 60s with acute or convalescent COVID-19. Sequencing was done on a sample of peripheral blood. The chain couples TRBV24-1 to TRBJ2-3; D is unresolved. Here the CDR3 reads CATSDFAASTDTQYF. CDR3 nucleotide sequence: TGTGCCACCAGTGATTTTGCCGCGAGCACAGATACGCAGTATTTT.